The present entry profiles one T cell receptor beta chain with its context. There were healthy Caucasian individuals from Russia, aged roughly 6 to 100, serving as donors. Total RNA, at least 5 micrograms per sample, came from PBMCs. The V end lost 0 bases, the J end lost 0 bases, and 6 bases lay between the germline ends. The CDR3 extends over 16 amino acids. Germline V lookup: CDR1 MNHEY, CDR2 SVGAGI. The data belong to a study of blood T cells in healthy people across ages. With a J-beta primer mix and a sample-barcoded 5' primer, a second PCR ran about 6 to 11 cycles. Sequencing of every sample gave 3 million or more CDR3-containing paired-end reads. TCRdb passed the 5' RACE reads through MiXCR, listing each CDR3 protein once. The table shows over 1.5 million distinct CDR3 sequences, with around 48% occurring only once.

The source is a woman in her 40s in good health. The J gene is TRBJ2-6, the V gene TRBV6-5; D unresolved. Sequenced material: blood. As DNA, the CDR3 is TGTGCCAGCAGTTACTCGTACCCCTCTGGGGCCAACGTCCTGACTTTC. Translated, it gives CASSYSYPSGANVLTF.